This T cell receptor (beta chain) stems from a study of blood T cell repertoires in COVID-19 (dated by TCRdb to about 2020). About the full investigation: The collaborator samples originated in the United States, Italy and Spain and spanned the acute and convalescent phases of COVID-19. The material from the prospective study consisted of cDNA or gDNA derived from T cells, B-cell-depleted T cells, or PBMCs. The dataset comprised deeply sampled blood TCRbeta repertoires from subjects exposed to, actively infected with, or recovered from COVID-19. A freely available public database, intended as a resource for researchers studying the immune response to SARS-CoV-2, is where the repertoires were released. The samples were drawn from two sources: the first 160 participants of the ongoing ImmuneRACE study, and fewer than 1,500 subjects contributed by 6 global collaborators. Nearly every sample came with metadata listing a de-identified subject ID, COVID-19 status, age in years and sex. Where available, HLA class I and class II types were obtained from metadata supplied by the sample provider rather than from assay-based typing. What the work shows at the level of the full study, not this receptor alone: The quantity of clinical and demographic metadata differed by source and by participant and was supplied without curation.

TCRbeta CDR3 regions were amplified from genomic DNA using the immunoSEQ Assay, a bias-controlled multiplex PCR. Per the source publication's procedure: Nucleated cell counts per sample were estimated from amplification of reference gene primers within the assay. Sequence reads were collapsed and filtered to measure the absolute abundance of every unique TCRbeta CDR3 rearrangement. For each sample, productive Simpson clonality was calculated by taking the square root of Simpson's diversity index across productive rearrangements. Here the immuneACCESS table is served through TCRdb, limited to in-frame sequences with V and J called. Missing clones are a known gap in these copies; in checked studies unresolved V genes cover under half, and the rest lacks a known reason. V and J calls and clone size are copied from that table; D and trimming were computed from the DNA. The sample table shows about 190,000 clones, and about 77% are seen once. The ten largest account for around a sixth of the sample.

Participants in the prospective study were aged roughly 18 to 90 years, lived in about two dozen United States geographic areas, and enrolled through a virtual design. Cohort assignment in the prospective study relied on participant-reported clinical history from a screening survey and a study questionnaire. In the prospective study, whole blood, serum and a nasopharyngeal or oropharyngeal swab were collected from each participant by mobile phlebotomists. Prospective study participants could optionally give additional blood draws and questionnaires over a roughly 2-month period. Blood samples from the prospective study were shipped frozen or at room temperature prior to DNA extraction. From V the trimming removes 10 bases and from J it removes 7 bases, while the gene matches leave 11 bases of the junction unaccounted for. The germline V gene supplies CDR1 SNHLY and CDR2 FYNNEI. CDR3 length: 13 amino acids, cysteine to phenylalanine. CDR3 DNA only is kept here, 39 bases in frame from base 1.

On this clone itself: The specificity of this receptor is unknown. No quality values exist for individual bases; no much larger clone is one base distant.

This chain joins TRBV2 to TRBJ1-2; a stretch of 8 junction bases matches TRBD1. The specimen was PBMCs or T cells enriched from blood (not recorded which). The source of this sequence is a woman between 45 and 60 years old with acute COVID-19. CDR3 loop: CAIGNQGAVGYTF. The DNA sequence is given as TGTGCCATTGGCAATCAGGGGGCCGTTGGCTACACCTTC.